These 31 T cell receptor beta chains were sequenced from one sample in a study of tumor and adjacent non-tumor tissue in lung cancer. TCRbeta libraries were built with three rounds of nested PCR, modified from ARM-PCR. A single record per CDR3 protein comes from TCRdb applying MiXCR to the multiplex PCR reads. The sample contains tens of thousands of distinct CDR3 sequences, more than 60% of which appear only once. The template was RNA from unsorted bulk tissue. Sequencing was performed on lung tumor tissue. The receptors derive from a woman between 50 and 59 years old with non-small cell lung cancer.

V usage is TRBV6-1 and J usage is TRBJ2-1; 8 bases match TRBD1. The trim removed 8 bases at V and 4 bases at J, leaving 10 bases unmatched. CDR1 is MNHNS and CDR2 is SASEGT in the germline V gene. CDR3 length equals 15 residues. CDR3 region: CASVATGERYNEQFF. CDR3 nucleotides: TGTGCCAGCGTTGCGACAGGGGAGCGATACAATGAGCAGTTCTTC.

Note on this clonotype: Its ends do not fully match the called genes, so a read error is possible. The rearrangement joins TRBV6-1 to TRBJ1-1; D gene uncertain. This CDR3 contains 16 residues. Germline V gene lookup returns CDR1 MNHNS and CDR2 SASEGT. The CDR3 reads CASSDRWEMVNTDAFF. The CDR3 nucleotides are TGTGCCAGCAGTGACCGCTGGGAAATGGTGAACACTGATGCTTTCTTT.

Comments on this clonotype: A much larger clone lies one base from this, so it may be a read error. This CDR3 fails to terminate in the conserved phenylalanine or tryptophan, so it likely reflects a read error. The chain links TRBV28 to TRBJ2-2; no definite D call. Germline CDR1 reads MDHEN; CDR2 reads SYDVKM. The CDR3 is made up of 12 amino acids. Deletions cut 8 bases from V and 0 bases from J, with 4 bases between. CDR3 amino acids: CASPANTGELFL. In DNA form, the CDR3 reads TGTGCCAGCCCAGCGAACACCGGGGAGCTGTTTTTA.

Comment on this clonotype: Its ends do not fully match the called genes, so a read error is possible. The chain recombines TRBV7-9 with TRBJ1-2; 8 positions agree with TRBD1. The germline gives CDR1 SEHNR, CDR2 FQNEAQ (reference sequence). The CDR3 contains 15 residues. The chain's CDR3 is CPSSLAQTGDNDYTF. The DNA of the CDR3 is TGTCCCAGCAGCTTAGCGCAGACAGGGGACAATGACTACACTTTC.

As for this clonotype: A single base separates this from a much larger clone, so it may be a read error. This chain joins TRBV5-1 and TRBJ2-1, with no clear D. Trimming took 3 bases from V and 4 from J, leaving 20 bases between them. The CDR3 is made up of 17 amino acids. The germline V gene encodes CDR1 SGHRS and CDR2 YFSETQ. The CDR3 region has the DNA TGCGCCAGCAGCTCGAGCAAAGACGGTCGAGATTACAATGAGCAGTTCTTC. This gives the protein CASSSSKDGRDYNEQFF.

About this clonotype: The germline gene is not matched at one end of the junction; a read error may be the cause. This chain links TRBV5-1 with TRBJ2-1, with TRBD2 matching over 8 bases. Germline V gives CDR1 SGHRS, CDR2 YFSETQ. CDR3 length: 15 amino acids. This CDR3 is CVSSLAPGGVSEQFF. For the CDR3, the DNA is TGCGTCAGCAGTTTGGCCCCGGGAGGGGTTAGTGAGCAGTTCTTC.

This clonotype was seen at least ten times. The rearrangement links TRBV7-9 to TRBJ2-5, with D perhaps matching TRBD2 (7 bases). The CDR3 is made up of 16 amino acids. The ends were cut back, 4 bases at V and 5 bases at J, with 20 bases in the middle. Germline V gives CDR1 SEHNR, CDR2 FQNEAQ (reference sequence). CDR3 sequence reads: CASSSEGGGAWETQYF. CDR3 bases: TGTGCCAGCAGCTCAGAAGGCGGGGGCGCCTGGGAGACCCAGTACTTC.

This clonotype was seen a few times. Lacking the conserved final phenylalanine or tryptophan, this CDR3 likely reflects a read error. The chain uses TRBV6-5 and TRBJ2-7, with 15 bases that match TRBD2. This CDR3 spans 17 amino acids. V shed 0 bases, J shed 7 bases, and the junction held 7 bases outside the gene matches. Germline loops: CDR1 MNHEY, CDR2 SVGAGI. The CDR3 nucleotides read TGTGCCAGCAGTTACTCGACATACGGACTAGCGGGAGGGGAGCAGTACCTC. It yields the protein CASSYSTYGLAGGEQYL.

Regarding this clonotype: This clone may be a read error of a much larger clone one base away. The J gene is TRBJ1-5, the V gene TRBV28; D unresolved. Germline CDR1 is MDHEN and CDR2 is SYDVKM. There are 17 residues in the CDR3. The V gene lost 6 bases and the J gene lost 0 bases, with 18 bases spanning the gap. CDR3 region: CASSDMTPQYSNQPQHF. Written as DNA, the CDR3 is TGTGCCAGCAGCGATATGACACCCCAATATAGCAATCAGCCCCAGCATTTT.

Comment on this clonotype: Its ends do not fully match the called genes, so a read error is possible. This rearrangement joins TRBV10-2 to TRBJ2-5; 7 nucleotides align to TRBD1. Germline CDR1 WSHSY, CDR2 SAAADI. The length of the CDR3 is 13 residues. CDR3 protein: CASSESGTEIQYF. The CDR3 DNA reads TGCGCCAGCAGTGAATCTGGGACAGAGATCCAGTACTTC.

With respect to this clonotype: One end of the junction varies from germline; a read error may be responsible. The CDR3 spells CSSSSVPRQGADTQYF. The DNA of the CDR3 is TGTTCCAGCAGTTCAGTTCCGAGACAGGGAGCAGATACGCAGTATTTT. V is TRBV6-1 and J is TRBJ2-3, with 7 positions matching TRBD1. The CDR3 is made up of 16 amino acids. Germline CDR1 and CDR2: MNHNS and SASEGT.

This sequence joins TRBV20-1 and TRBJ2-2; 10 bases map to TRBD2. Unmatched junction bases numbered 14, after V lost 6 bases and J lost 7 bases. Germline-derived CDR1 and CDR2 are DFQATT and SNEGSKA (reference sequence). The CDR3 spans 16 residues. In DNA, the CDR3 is TGCAGTGCCAGGGGGCTAGCGGGAGTTTACATCGGGGAGCTGTTTTTT. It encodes CSARGLAGVYIGELFF.

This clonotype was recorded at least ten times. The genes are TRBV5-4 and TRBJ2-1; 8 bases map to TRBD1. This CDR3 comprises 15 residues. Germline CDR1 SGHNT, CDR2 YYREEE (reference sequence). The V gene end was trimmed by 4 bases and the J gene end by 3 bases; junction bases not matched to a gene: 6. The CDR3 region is CASSRDRSNYNEQFF. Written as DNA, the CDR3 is TGTGCCAGCAGCCGGGACAGGAGCAACTACAATGAGCAGTTCTTC.

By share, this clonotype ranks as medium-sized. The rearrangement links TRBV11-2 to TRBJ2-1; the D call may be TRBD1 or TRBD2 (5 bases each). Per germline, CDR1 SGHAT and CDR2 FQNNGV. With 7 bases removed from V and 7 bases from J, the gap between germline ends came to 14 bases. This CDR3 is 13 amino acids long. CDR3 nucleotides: TGTGCCAGCACTACGGGGCTGTGGAATGAGCAGTTCTTC. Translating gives CASTTGLWNEQFF.

In DNA form, the CDR3 reads TGCAGCGTTGACGACGCCGATACTACTCAGTTCTTC. This sequence encodes CSVDDADTTQFF. The gene calls are TRBV29-1 and TRBJ2-1; D is uncertain. Between the trimmed V and J ends, which lost 3 bases and 13 bases, there was a span of 16 bases. In germline, CDR1 is SQVTM, CDR2 ANQGSEA. This CDR3 region has 12 residues.

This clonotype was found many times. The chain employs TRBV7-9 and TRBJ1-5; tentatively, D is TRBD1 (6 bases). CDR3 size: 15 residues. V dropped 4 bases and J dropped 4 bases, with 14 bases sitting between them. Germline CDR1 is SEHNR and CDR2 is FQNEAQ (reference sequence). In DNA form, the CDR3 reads TGTGCCAGCAGCTCCGAACTAACAGGGAATCAGCCCCAGCATTTT. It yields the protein CASSSELTGNQPQHF.

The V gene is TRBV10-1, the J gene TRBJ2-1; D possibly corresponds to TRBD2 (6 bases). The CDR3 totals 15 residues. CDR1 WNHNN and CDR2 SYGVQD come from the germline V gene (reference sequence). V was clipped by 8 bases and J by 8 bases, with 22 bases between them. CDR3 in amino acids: CASQVGRTGQYEQFF. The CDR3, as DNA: TGCGCCAGCCAAGTAGGGAGGACCGGGCAGTATGAGCAGTTCTTC.

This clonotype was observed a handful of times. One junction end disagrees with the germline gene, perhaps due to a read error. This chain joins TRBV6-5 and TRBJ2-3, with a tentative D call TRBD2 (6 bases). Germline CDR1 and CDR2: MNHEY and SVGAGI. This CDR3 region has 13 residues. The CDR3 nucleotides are TGTGACAGCAGGAGGGTGATCACAGATACACAGTATTTT. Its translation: CDSRRVITDTQYF.

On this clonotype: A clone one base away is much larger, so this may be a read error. The CDR3 DNA follows: TGCAGTACTAGACCCTGGCGCTGGCTCTATGGCTACACCTTC. Residues: CSTRPWRWLYGYTF. The J gene is TRBJ1-2, the V gene TRBV20-1; D is unresolved. This CDR3 comprises 14 residues. CDR1 DFQATT and CDR2 SNEGSKA come from the germline V gene (reference sequence).

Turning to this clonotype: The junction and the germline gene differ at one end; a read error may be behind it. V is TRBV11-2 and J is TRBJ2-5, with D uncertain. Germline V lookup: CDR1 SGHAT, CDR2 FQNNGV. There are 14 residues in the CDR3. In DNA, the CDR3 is TGTACCAGCAACTTAAACGGAGTTCAAGAGACCCGGTACTTC. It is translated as CTSNLNGVQETRYF.

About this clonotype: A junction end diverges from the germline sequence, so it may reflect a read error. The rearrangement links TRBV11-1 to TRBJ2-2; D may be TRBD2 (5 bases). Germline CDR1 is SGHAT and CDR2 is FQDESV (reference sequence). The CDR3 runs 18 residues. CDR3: CASSFGLWAQLNTGVLFF. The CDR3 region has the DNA TGTGCCAGCAGCTTCGGATTGTGGGCTCAGTTGAACACCGGGGTGCTGTTTTTT.

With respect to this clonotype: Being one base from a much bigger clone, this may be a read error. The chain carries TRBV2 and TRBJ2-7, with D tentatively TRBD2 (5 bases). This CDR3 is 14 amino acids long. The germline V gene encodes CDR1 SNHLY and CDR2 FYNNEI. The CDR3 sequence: CASSEDSYSYERYF. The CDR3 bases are TGTGCCAGCAGTGAGGACTCCTACTCCTACGAGCGGTACTTC.

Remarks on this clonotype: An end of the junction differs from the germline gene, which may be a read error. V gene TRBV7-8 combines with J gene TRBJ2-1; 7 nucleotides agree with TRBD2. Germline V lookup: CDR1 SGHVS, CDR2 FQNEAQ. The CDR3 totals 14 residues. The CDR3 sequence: CASSGLVSYSEQFF. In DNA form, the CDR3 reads TGTGCCAGTAGCGGACTAGTGTCCTACAGTGAGCAGTTCTTC.

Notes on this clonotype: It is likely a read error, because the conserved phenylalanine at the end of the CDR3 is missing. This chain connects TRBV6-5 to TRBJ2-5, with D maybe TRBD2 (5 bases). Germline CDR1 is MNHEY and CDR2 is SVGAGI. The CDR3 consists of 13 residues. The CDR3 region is CACSYDAGETQYS. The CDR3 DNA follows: TGTGCCTGCAGTTACGACGCGGGAGAGACCCAGTACTCC.

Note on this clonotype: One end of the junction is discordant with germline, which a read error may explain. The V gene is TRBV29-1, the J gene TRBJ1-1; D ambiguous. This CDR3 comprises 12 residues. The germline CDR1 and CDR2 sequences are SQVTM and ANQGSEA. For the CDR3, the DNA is TGTATCGCTAGGACCGAGGACACTGAAGCTTTCTTT. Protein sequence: CIARTEDTEAFF.

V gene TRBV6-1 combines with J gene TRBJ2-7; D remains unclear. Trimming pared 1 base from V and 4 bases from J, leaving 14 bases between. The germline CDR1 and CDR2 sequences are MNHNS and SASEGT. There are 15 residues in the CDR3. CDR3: CASSEEKDRAYEQYF. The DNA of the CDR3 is TGTGCCAGCAGTGAAGAAAAGGATAGGGCGTACGAGCAGTACTTC.

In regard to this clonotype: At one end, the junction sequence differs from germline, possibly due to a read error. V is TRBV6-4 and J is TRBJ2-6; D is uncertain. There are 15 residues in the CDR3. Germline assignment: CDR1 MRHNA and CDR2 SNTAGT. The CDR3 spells CASSDSLSRANVLTF. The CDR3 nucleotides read TGTGCCAGTAGTGACTCACTATCTAGGGCCAACGTCCTGACTTTC.

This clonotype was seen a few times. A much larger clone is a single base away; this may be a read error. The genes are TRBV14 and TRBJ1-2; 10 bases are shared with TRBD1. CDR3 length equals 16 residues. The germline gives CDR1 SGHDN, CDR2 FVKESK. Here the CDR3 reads CTSSGDRGSPNYGYTF. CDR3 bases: TGTACCAGCAGCGGGGACAGGGGATCGCCCAACTATGGCTACACCTTC.

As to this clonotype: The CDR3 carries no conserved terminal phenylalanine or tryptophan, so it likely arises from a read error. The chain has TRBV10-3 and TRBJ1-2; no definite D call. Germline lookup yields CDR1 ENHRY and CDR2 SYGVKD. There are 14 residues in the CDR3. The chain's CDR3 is CAINESETTYGYTL. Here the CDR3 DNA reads TGTGCCATCAATGAGTCGGAGACAACCTATGGCTACACCCTC.

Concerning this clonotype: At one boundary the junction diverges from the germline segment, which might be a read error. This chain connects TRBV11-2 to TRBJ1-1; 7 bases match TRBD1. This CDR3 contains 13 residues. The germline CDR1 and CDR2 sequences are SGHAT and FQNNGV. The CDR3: CASGRRQGGEALF. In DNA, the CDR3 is TGTGCCAGCGGCAGGCGACAGGGAGGTGAAGCTCTCTTT.

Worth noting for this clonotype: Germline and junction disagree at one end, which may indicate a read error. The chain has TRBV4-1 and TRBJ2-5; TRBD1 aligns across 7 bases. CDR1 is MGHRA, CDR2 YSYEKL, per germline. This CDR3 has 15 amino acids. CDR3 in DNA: TGCGCCAGTAGCCTGTGTAGGGGGCGGCCAGAGACCCAGTACTTC. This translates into CASSLCRGRPETQYF.